This TCR beta chain was recorded in a study of OX40 agonist ivuxolimab in advanced cancers. Overall study results and limits: Some of the nonresponding patients also showed low levels of normalized T-cell clonal expansion. Antigen targets of the expanded peripheral T cells went undetermined. With doses of 0.1-3.0 mg/kg, partial responders showed among the lowest clonal expansion. The CD4+ and CD8+ T cells in the blood had expanded clonally by week 6 at 0.1 to 3.0 mg/kg.

This CDR3 has 13 amino acids. Trimming left V 0 bases short and J 9 bases short, with 6 bases between. Germline CDR1 is LGHNA and CDR2 is YSLEER. Remarks on this clone: What it binds is unknown.

The assay was immunoSEQ multiplex PCR, and TCRdb's table has in-frame clones only and misses some. Here the sample spans fewer than 85,000 clones, approximately 87% being singletons. V and J are TRBV4-3 and TRBJ1-6; D is unresolved. This sequence was found in an adult with an advanced solid tumor such as melanoma, head and neck, liver or kidney cancer. The sequencing used CD4+ or CD8+ T cells sorted from blood, collected in a trial of the OX40 agonist ivuxolimab. The CDR3 reads CASSQDLSSPLHF. In DNA form, the CDR3 reads TGCGCCAGCAGCCAAGATCTTAGTTCACCCCTCCACTTT.